This T cell receptor beta chain was retrieved from a study of cytomegalovirus exposure and HLA in healthy donors. Study results and caveats: Because they were indistinguishable, some V segments, including TRBV6-2 and TRBV6-3, were excluded.

Amplification used 60 Vbeta primers and 13 Jbeta primers. Clones were sequenced by immunoSEQ multiplex PCR, and TCRdb holds only the in-frame ones, with some missing. This sample carries roughly 120,000 clones, around 77% of them seen once, and the ten largest clones take approximately 5%. Comment on this clone: Antigen unknown.

The ends were cut back, 1 base at V and 3 bases at J, with 16 bases in the middle. The germline V gene encodes CDR1 MGHDK and CDR2 SYGVNS. CDR3 size: 16 residues. The TCR sequence derives from a woman aged 25 to 39 in good health and CMV-seropositive. Sequencing was performed on PBMCs. The chain uses TRBV25-1 and TRBJ2-7, with D tentatively TRBD2 (5 bases). The CDR3, as DNA: TGTGCCAGCAGTGAATTCCTGGGAAGCCGGGGCTACGAGCAGTACTTC. Amino acids: CASSEFLGSRGYEQYF.